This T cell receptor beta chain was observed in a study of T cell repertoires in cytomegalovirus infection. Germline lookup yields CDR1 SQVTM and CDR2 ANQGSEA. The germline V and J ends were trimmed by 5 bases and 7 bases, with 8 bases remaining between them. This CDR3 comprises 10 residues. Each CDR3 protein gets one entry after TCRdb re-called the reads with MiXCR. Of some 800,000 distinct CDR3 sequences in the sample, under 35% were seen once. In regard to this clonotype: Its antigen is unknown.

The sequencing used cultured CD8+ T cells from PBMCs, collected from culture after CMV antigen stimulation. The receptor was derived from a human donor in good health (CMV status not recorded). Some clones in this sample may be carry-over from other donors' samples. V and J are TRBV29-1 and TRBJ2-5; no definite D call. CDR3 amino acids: CSVTEATQYF. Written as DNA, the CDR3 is TGCAGCGTTACAGAGGCGACCCAGTACTTC.